A selection of T cell receptor beta chains follows, all from one sample in a study of Ad26.COV2.S vaccination and SARS-CoV-2 variants. Libraries were prepared by immunoSEQ multiplex PCR; TCRdb keeps only in-frame clonotypes and omits some of them. This sample yields about half a million clones, of which approximately 90% are seen a single time; more than 1.5% belongs to the top ten. Here the sequenced sample was peripheral blood, taken in a trial of Ad26.COV2.S vaccine versus placebo. All receptors derive from a person between 18 and 60 years old who received the Ad26.COV2.S COVID-19 vaccine or a placebo. Both conserved end residues are part of each CDR3. Each record gives: J gene, D gene, V gene, clone size, CDR3 DNA, CDR3 protein. D genes are given only for firm matches. Expanded clones get a size class; other rows say once, few or many, or leave the size out.

J gene: TRBJ2-3; D gene: TRBD2; V gene: TRBV28; clone size: NA; CDR3 DNA: TGTGCCAGCAGTTTAAGTCTGGGACTAGCGTCAGATACGCAGTATTTT; CDR3 protein: CASSLSLGLASDTQYF
J gene: TRBJ2-7; D gene: NA; V gene: TRBV18; clone size: few; CDR3 DNA: TGTGCCAGCTCACGGACAGTAACCTACGAGCAGTACTTC; CDR3 protein: CASSRTVTYEQYF
J gene: TRBJ2-1; D gene: NA; V gene: TRBV9; clone size: NA; CDR3 DNA: TGTGCCAGCAGCGGGAGTGGGGCCTCCTACAATGAGCAGTTCTTC; CDR3 protein: CASSGSGASYNEQFF
J gene: TRBJ1-4; D gene: NA; V gene: TRBV10-3; clone size: NA; CDR3 DNA: TGTGCCATCGGTCACAACAATGAAAAACTGTTTTTT; CDR3 protein: CAIGHNNEKLFF
J gene: TRBJ2-7; D gene: NA; V gene: TRBV18; clone size: NA; CDR3 DNA: TGTGCCAGCAAACCAGGGGGGTACGAGCAGTACTTC; CDR3 protein: CASKPGGYEQYF
J gene: TRBJ2-2; D gene: NA; V gene: TRBV4-2; clone size: NA; CDR3 DNA: TGTGCCAGCAGCCAAGAATTCGTAGGAAGCGGGCGAACCGGGGAGCTGTTTTTT; CDR3 protein: CASSQEFVGSGRTGELFF
J gene: TRBJ1-3; D gene: TRBD1; V gene: TRBV18; clone size: NA; CDR3 DNA: TGTGCCAGCTCACCGACTGGGACAGGGCCTGGAAACACCATATATTTT; CDR3 protein: CASSPTGTGPGNTIYF
J gene: TRBJ2-2; D gene: NA; V gene: TRBV15; clone size: NA; CDR3 DNA: TGTGCCACCAGACTCGACACCGGGGAGCTGTTTTTT; CDR3 protein: CATRLDTGELFF
J gene: TRBJ2-3; D gene: TRBD2; V gene: TRBV6-2/TRBV6-3; clone size: NA; CDR3 DNA: TGTGCCAGCAGTTACCTAGCGGGGCGCGCAGATACGCAGTATTTT; CDR3 protein: CASSYLAGRADTQYF
J gene: TRBJ2-3; D gene: NA; V gene: TRBV30; clone size: NA; CDR3 DNA: TGTGCGGGGGGTGCCACAGATACGCAGTATTTT; CDR3 protein: CAGGATDTQYF
J gene: TRBJ2-5; D gene: TRBD2; V gene: TRBV3-1/TRBV3-2; clone size: NA; CDR3 DNA: TGTGCCAGCAGCCAAGGTGGACTAGCGGAAATCCAAGAGACCCAGTACTTC; CDR3 protein: CASSQGGLAEIQETQYF
J gene: TRBJ1-1; D gene: NA; V gene: TRBV3-1/TRBV3-2; clone size: NA; CDR3 DNA: TGTGCCAGCAGCCAATCGGTTACTGAAGCTTTCTTT; CDR3 protein: CASSQSVTEAFF
J gene: TRBJ1-5; D gene: TRBD1; V gene: TRBV19; clone size: NA; CDR3 DNA: TGTGCCAGTGGGACAGCCTATAATCAGCCCCAGCATTTT; CDR3 protein: CASGTAYNQPQHF
J gene: TRBJ1-6; D gene: NA; V gene: TRBV19; clone size: NA; CDR3 DNA: TGTGCCAGTATAAGGGCGGGCTCCTATAATTCACCCCTCCACTTT; CDR3 protein: CASIRAGSYNSPLHF
J gene: TRBJ2-7; D gene: TRBD2; V gene: TRBV10-3; clone size: NA; CDR3 DNA: TGTGCCATCAGCCGAGGACTAGCGGGAATCCCCGAGCAGTACTTC; CDR3 protein: CAISRGLAGIPEQYF
J gene: TRBJ2-3; D gene: NA; V gene: TRBV5-1; clone size: NA; CDR3 DNA: TGCGCCAGCAGCCTAGGACAGAAGACAGATACGCAGTATTTT; CDR3 protein: CASSLGQKTDTQYF
J gene: TRBJ2-7; D gene: NA; V gene: TRBV12-3/TRBV12-4; clone size: NA; CDR3 DNA: TGTGCCAGCAGTTTACGGGACCTCTACGAGCAGTACTTC; CDR3 protein: CASSLRDLYEQYF
J gene: TRBJ2-5; D gene: NA; V gene: TRBV30; clone size: NA; CDR3 DNA: TGTGCCTGGAGTGCTCCGTTCAGGGACCAAGAGACCCAGTACTTC; CDR3 protein: CAWSAPFRDQETQYF
J gene: TRBJ1-6; D gene: NA; V gene: TRBV24-1; clone size: NA; CDR3 DNA: TGTGCCACCAGTGGGGCCATGCGGCCGCCCAATTCACCCCTCCACTTT; CDR3 protein: CATSGAMRPPNSPLHF
J gene: TRBJ1-1; D gene: NA; V gene: TRBV27; clone size: NA; CDR3 DNA: TGTGCCAGCAGTCTGGGGACTGAAGCTTTCTTT; CDR3 protein: CASSLGTEAFF
J gene: TRBJ1-1; D gene: NA; V gene: TRBV18; clone size: NA; CDR3 DNA: TGTGCCAGCTCACCACCGCTGACAGGCATATCCACTGAAGCTTTCTTT; CDR3 protein: CASSPPLTGISTEAFF
J gene: TRBJ1-1; D gene: NA; V gene: TRBV2; clone size: NA; CDR3 DNA: TGTGCCAGCAGGGGGCGACACACTGAAGCTTTCTTT; CDR3 protein: CASRGRHTEAFF
J gene: TRBJ2-1; D gene: NA; V gene: TRBV5-1; clone size: NA; CDR3 DNA: TGCGCCAGCAGCAAAATAGCGAGCTCCTACAATGAGCAGTTCTTC; CDR3 protein: CASSKIASSYNEQFF
J gene: TRBJ1-2; D gene: TRBD1; V gene: TRBV5-6; clone size: NA; CDR3 DNA: TGTGCCAGCAGCTCAAGGACCGGGACAGTTTCTAACTATGGCTACACCTTC; CDR3 protein: CASSSRTGTVSNYGYTF
J gene: TRBJ2-6; D gene: TRBD1; V gene: TRBV11-3; clone size: NA; CDR3 DNA: TGTGCCAGCAGCTCATATGACAGGGGGCTGGGGTACTCTGGGGCCAACGTCCTGACTTTC; CDR3 protein: CASSSYDRGLGYSGANVLTF
J gene: TRBJ2-2; D gene: NA; V gene: TRBV14; clone size: NA; CDR3 DNA: TGTGCCAGCAGCCTAGTTTTTGCCGGGGAGCTGTTTTTT; CDR3 protein: CASSLVFAGELFF
J gene: TRBJ2-7; D gene: TRBD1; V gene: TRBV6-1; clone size: NA; CDR3 DNA: TGTGCCAGCAGTGACTTGTGGGACAGGATTTCCTACGAGCAGTACTTC; CDR3 protein: CASSDLWDRISYEQYF
J gene: TRBJ1-2; D gene: NA; V gene: TRBV7-9; clone size: few; CDR3 DNA: TGTGCCAGCAGCCCGGATCGCTTTAGAACTAACTATGGCTACACCTTC; CDR3 protein: CASSPDRFRTNYGYTF